The 30 T cell receptor beta chains in this list originate from one sample, sequenced in a study of response to subunit inactivated influenza vaccine. TCRdb re-called the RT-PCR reads with MiXCR, one entry per CDR3 protein. This sample has more than 400,000 distinct CDR3 sequences, with around 7.7% found just once. The source was PBMCs from blood, collected less than 25 months after vaccination. All receptors derive from a man aged 50 to 69 who received an inactivated influenza vaccine.

V gene TRBV6-6 combines with J gene TRBJ1-5, with 8 bases matching TRBD1. CDR3 length: 12 residues. Germline-derived CDR1 and CDR2 are MNHNY and SVGAGI (reference sequence). V lost 6 bases to trimming and J lost 11 bases; unmatched junction nucleotides: 6. The CDR3, as DNA: TGTGCCAGCAGGGACAGGGCAATGACCCAGCATTTT. The encoded protein is CASRDRAMTQHF.

This sequence joins TRBV28 and TRBJ1-3; D may be TRBD1 (6 bases). The length of the CDR3 is 16 residues. Germline lookup yields CDR1 MDHEN and CDR2 SYDVKM. The V and J ends lost 2 bases and 2 bases respectively, with 13 bases between them. CDR3 sequence: CASSLGGRTTGNTIYF. CDR3 in DNA: TGTGCCAGCAGTTTAGGGGGCAGGACGACTGGAAACACCATATATTTT.

The chain couples TRBV20-1 to TRBJ2-4; D gene unclear. The ends were cut back, 3 bases at V and 2 bases at J, with 14 bases in the middle. The germline gives CDR1 DFQATT, CDR2 SNEGSKA (reference sequence). The CDR3 is 15 residues long. CDR3: CSASLPGFSKNIQYF. The CDR3 DNA is TGCAGTGCTAGTTTGCCAGGCTTTTCCAAAAACATTCAGTACTTC.

There are a few counts of this clonotype. The V gene is TRBV25-1, the J gene TRBJ2-7; perhaps TRBD1 as D (6 bases). Per germline, CDR1 MGHDK and CDR2 SYGVNS. This CDR3 comprises 15 residues. V was trimmed by 1 base and J by 1 base, leaving 11 bases between them. The CDR3 DNA sequence: TGTGCCAGCAGTGAATGGGGGCGCTATTCCTACGAGCAGTACTTC. Its translation: CASSEWGRYSYEQYF.

This clonotype was detected ten times or more. This chain joins TRBV11-2 and TRBJ2-1; TRBD1 agrees at 8 bases. CDR1 is SGHAT and CDR2 is FQNNGV in the germline V gene. The CDR3 covers 18 residues. The V gene end was trimmed by 5 bases and the J gene end by 0 bases; junction bases not matched to a gene: 12. The CDR3 nucleotides are TGTGCCAGCAGCGCGGGAAACAGGGGGTGGAGCTCCTACAATGAGCAGTTCTTC. This sequence encodes CASSAGNRGWSSYNEQFF.

This clonotype was seen ten or more times. J is TRBJ2-7 and V is TRBV5-1; D is uncertain. The germline V gene encodes CDR1 SGHRS and CDR2 YFSETQ. V was trimmed by 1 base and J by 0 bases, leaving 14 bases between them. This CDR3 is built from 16 residues. CDR3 in DNA: TGCGCCAGCAGCTTGAGTCCAGCAGAGAACTCCTACGAGCAGTACTTC. Protein product: CASSLSPAENSYEQYF. Together with reference TRBV5-1 and TRBJ2-7, the CDR3 gives the full variable domain: KAGVTQTPRYLIKTRGQQVTLSCSPISGHRSVSWYQQTPGQGLQFLFEYFSETQRNKGNFPGRFSGRQFSNSRSEMNVSTLELGDSALYLCASSLSPAENSYEQYFGPGTRLTVT.

This chain links TRBV7-2 with TRBJ1-1, with TRBD1 matching over 7 bases. Germline-derived CDR1 and CDR2 are SGHTA and FQGNSA. The trim removed 4 bases at V and 11 bases at J, leaving 4 bases unmatched. The CDR3 sequence is 11 residues long. The CDR3 loop is CASSWGTDAFF. The CDR3 DNA reads TGTGCCAGCAGCTGGGGGACAGACGCTTTCTTT. The full variable domain, rest sourced from reference TRBV7-2 and TRBJ1-1, is GAGVSQSPSNKVTEKGKDVELRCDPISGHTALYWYRQSLGQGLEFLIYFQGNSAPDKSGLPSDRFSAERTGGSVSTLTIQRTQQEDSAVYLCASSWGTDAFFGQGTRLTVV.

The sample holds many counts of this clonotype. The chain couples TRBV12-3 or TRBV12-4 to TRBJ2-3; unclear D gene. This CDR3 spans 14 amino acids. The V gene lost 5 bases and the J gene lost 6 bases, with 15 bases spanning the gap. The CDR3 DNA sequence: TGTGCCAGCAGTCGGCCGGGTGCCCCGGATACGCAGTATTTT. Protein: CASSRPGAPDTQYF.

V usage is TRBV20-1 and J usage is TRBJ2-5; 7 nucleotides match TRBD1. Per the germline V gene, CDR1 is DFQATT and CDR2 is SNEGSKA (reference sequence). The length of the CDR3 is 15 residues. J gave up 1 base and V 0 bases, and 5 bases lay outside the gene matches. The CDR3 DNA follows: TGCAGTGCTAGAGAGTTAAGACAGGGCCAAGAGACCCAGTACTTC. It encodes CSARELRQGQETQYF.

This clonotype has just a few counts. The V and J genes are TRBV5-1 and TRBJ1-2; a possible D gene is TRBD1 (6 bases). The CDR3 has 13 amino acids. CDR1 and CDR2 (germline): SGHRS, YFSETQ. Trimming cost V 0 bases and J 7 bases, with 10 bases left between them. The CDR3: CASSLVGQSGYTF. CDR3 nucleotides: TGCGCCAGCAGCTTGGTCGGACAGTCTGGCTACACCTTC.

This chain links TRBV5-1 with TRBJ2-3; 7 nucleotides match TRBD2. The V and J ends lost 0 bases and 2 bases, in that order; junction bases with no gene match: 12. The CDR3 length is 18 residues. Germline CDR1 reads SGHRS; CDR2 reads YFSETQ. CDR3 in amino acids: CASSLEQTGGGNTDTQYF. The CDR3 coding sequence is TGCGCCAGCAGCTTGGAACAGACTGGGGGGGGTAACACAGATACGCAGTATTTT.

The CDR3 nucleotides are TGCAGTGCTAGAGATGCTGGAGGATGGAACACTGAAGCTTTCTTT. Encoded protein: CSARDAGGWNTEAFF. This sequence joins TRBV20-1 and TRBJ1-1; D is undetermined. Germline assignment: CDR1 DFQATT and CDR2 SNEGSKA (reference sequence). This CDR3 has 15 amino acids. V was clipped by 0 bases and J by 1 base, with 12 bases between them.

This clonotype was seen more than once but under ten times. This sequence joins TRBV12-2 and TRBJ2-2. TRBV12-2 is reported as a pseudogene. The CDR3 totals 13 residues. The CDR3 nucleotides read TGTGCAAGTCGGTCGGTGGAGACCGGGGAGCTGTTTTTT. Amino acids: CASRSVETGELFF.

The gene calls are TRBV18 and TRBJ2-7, with 8 bases lining up with TRBD1. J gave up 3 bases and V 2 bases, and 6 bases lay outside the gene matches. This CDR3 contains 15 residues. CDR1 KGHSH and CDR2 LQKENI come from the germline V gene. CDR3 nucleotides: TGTGCCAGCTCACCATTGGACAGGGCCTACTACGAGCAGTACTTC. Translation: CASSPLDRAYYEQYF.

This clonotype was counted only a few times. The V gene is TRBV7-2, the J gene TRBJ2-1, with D possibly being TRBD2 (5 bases). Trimming removed 5 bases from V and 0 bases from J, with 14 bases in between. The CDR3 consists of 16 residues. CDR1 and CDR2 from the germline V gene are SGHTA and FQGNSA. The CDR3 nucleotides are TGTGCCAGCAGCGCTCAAGCGGCCAGCTCCTACAATGAGCAGTTCTTC. Translation gives CASSAQAASSYNEQFF.

This clonotype has only a few counts. CDR3 in amino acids: CASSLDGGRGQPQHF. The CDR3 nucleotides read TGTGCCAGCAGCTTGGATGGGGGTCGGGGTCAGCCCCAGCATTTT. The V call is TRBV7-9, the J call TRBJ1-5; D possibly corresponds to TRBD1 (5 bases). Trimming stripped 3 bases from V and 6 bases from J, with 15 bases between. The CDR3 covers 15 residues. Germline V gene lookup returns CDR1 SEHNR and CDR2 FQNEAQ (reference sequence).

This clonotype was seen more than once but under ten times. The DNA of the CDR3 is TGCAGTGCTAGAGATCACCCCTTTAGCAGCGGGAGGGGGTACGAGCAGTACTTC. Its protein is CSARDHPFSSGRGYEQYF. The chain joins TRBV20-1 to TRBJ2-7, with 10 bases matching TRBD2. The V gene end was trimmed by 0 bases and the J gene end by 4 bases; junction bases not matched to a gene: 15. Looked up from germline, CDR1 is DFQATT and CDR2 is SNEGSKA (reference sequence). The CDR3 has 18 residues.

Only a few counts were recorded for this clonotype. V and J are TRBV10-2 and TRBJ1-2; TRBD1 matches 12 bases. This CDR3 spans 15 amino acids. The V gene's germline CDR1 is WSHSY and CDR2 SAAADI. J gave up 7 bases and V 6 bases, and 9 bases lay outside the gene matches. This chain's CDR3 is CASRESGTGGGGYTF. CDR3 in DNA: TGCGCCAGCAGGGAATCCGGGACAGGGGGCGGTGGCTACACCTTC.

The chain carries TRBV7-6 and TRBJ1-3; weak D call: TRBD1 (5 bases). V gave up 4 bases and J gave up 3 bases, with 19 bases separating them. The germline gives CDR1 SGHVS, CDR2 FNYEAQ. The CDR3 runs to 17 residues. The CDR3 region has the DNA TGTGCCAGCAGCTCCGACGTAGGGGCAGGATTTGGAAACACCATATATTTT. Translated: CASSSDVGAGFGNTIYF. The whole variable domain, remainder taken from reference TRBV7-6 and TRBJ1-3, is GAGVSQSPRYKVTKRGQDVALRCDPISGHVSLYWYRQALGQGPEFLTYFNYEAQQDKSGLPNDRFSAERPEGSISTLTIQRTEQRDSAMYRCASSSDVGAGFGNTIYFGEGSWLTVV.

V is TRBV19 and J is TRBJ1-5; D unclear. The CDR3 consists of 13 residues. Germline assignment: CDR1 LNHDA and CDR2 SQIVND (reference sequence). V dropped 8 bases and J dropped 5 bases, with 13 bases sitting between them. CDR3 coding DNA: TGTGCCAGTTCTACGAGTTCCGATCAGCCCCAGCATTTT. Translation: CASSTSSDQPQHF.

J is TRBJ1-2 and V is TRBV15; 7 bases map to TRBD1. Losses at the gene ends were 3 bases for V and 8 bases for J; bases not matched to a gene: 12. The germline gives CDR1 LNHNV, CDR2 YYDKDF (reference sequence). This CDR3 has 15 residues. In nucleotides, the CDR3 is TGTGCCACCAGCAGTCTCGAGGACAGGCTCCGGGGCTACACCTTC. Amino acid sequence: CATSSLEDRLRGYTF.

This clonotype showed up many times. V gene TRBV4-3 combines with J gene TRBJ2-1; the match to TRBD2 covers 13 bases. The germline CDR1 and CDR2 sequences are LGHNA and YSLEER. V shed 0 bases, J shed 12 bases, and the junction held 5 bases outside the gene matches. The CDR3 runs 15 residues. The CDR3, as DNA: TGCGCCAGCAGCCAAGAAGGACTAGCGGGAGCTAGGCAGTTCTTC. This gives the protein CASSQEGLAGARQFF.

V is TRBV9 and J is TRBJ1-1; unclear D gene. Germline CDR1 SGDLS, CDR2 YYNGEE. V gave up 0 bases and J gave up 11 bases, with 14 bases separating them. This CDR3 has 13 amino acids. CDR3 DNA sequence: TGTGCCAGCAGCGTAGTCGAGCCCGAGGACGCTTTCTTT. This sequence encodes CASSVVEPEDAFF. Looking up the rest from reference TRBV9 and TRBJ1-1 gives the full variable domain: DSGVTQTPKHLITATGQRVTLRCSPRSGDLSVYWYQQSLDQGLQFLIQYYNGEERAKGNILERFSAQQFPDLHSELNLSSLELGDSALYFCASSVVEPEDAFFGQGTRLTVV.

This clonotype was detected only a few times. This chain uses TRBV28 with TRBJ2-3, with 8 bases identical to TRBD2. CDR1 MDHEN and CDR2 SYDVKM come from the germline V gene. Losses at the gene ends were 6 bases for V and 2 bases for J; bases not matched to a gene: 10. The CDR3 is 16 amino acids. The CDR3 sequence: CASSPLTGGTTDTQYF. CDR3 in DNA: TGTGCCAGCAGCCCCCTTACGGGGGGGACCACAGATACGCAGTATTTT.

This clonotype was counted many times. A read error may account for a junction end that differs from germline. The V gene is TRBV5-1, the J gene TRBJ2-7; D uncertain. In germline, CDR1 is SGHRS, CDR2 YFSETQ. The CDR3 runs 14 residues. The CDR3 nucleotides are TGCGCCAGCACCTTGGGCGACGAAGGTTACGAGCAGTACTTC. Translation: CASTLGDEGYEQYF.

This chain connects TRBV7-6 to TRBJ2-3; TRBD2 matches 7 bases. The V and J ends lost 5 bases and 6 bases, in that order; junction bases with no gene match: 8. CDR3 length: 14 amino acids. Germline values: CDR1 SGHVS, CDR2 FNYEAQ. CDR3 in amino acids: CASSAAGVRDTQYF. The CDR3 region has the DNA TGTGCCAGCAGCGCCGCGGGGGTGCGGGATACGCAGTATTTT.

This clonotype was picked up a small number of times. V and J are TRBV3-1 and TRBJ1-2; D is possibly TRBD1 (5 bases). The CDR3 consists of 15 residues. The germline V gene encodes CDR1 LGHDT and CDR2 YNNKEL (reference sequence). V lost 6 bases and J 3 bases, leaving 17 bases between the germline ends. The CDR3 is CASSPGASADYGYTF. The DNA for the CDR3 is TGTGCCAGCAGTCCCGGGGCCAGTGCGGACTATGGCTACACCTTC.

This clonotype was recorded many times. The rearrangement uses TRBV3-1 and TRBJ1-1; no definite D call. Trimming cost V 1 base and J 4 bases, with 7 bases left between them. The germline CDR1 and CDR2 sequences are LGHDT and YNNKEL (reference sequence). The CDR3 has 13 amino acids. CDR3 region: CASSQVRGTEAFF. The CDR3 DNA sequence: TGTGCCAGCAGCCAAGTTCGAGGCACTGAAGCTTTCTTT.

The sample holds many counts of this clonotype. V and J are TRBV5-1 and TRBJ1-1, with D perhaps matching TRBD1 (6 bases). Trimming removed 3 bases from V and 4 bases from J, with 13 bases in between. This CDR3 region has 14 residues. The germline V gene has CDR1 SGHRS and CDR2 YFSETQ. Here the CDR3 DNA reads TGCGCCAGCAGCTCAACAACAGGGTTCACTGAAGCTTTCTTT. It specifies CASSSTTGFTEAFF.

This clonotype appeared a few times. V and J are TRBV28 and TRBJ1-5; 11 bases map to TRBD1. Losses at the gene ends were 4 bases for V and 6 bases for J; bases not matched to a gene: 8. Germline CDR1 is MDHEN and CDR2 is SYDVKM. The CDR3 length is 16 residues. Here the CDR3 reads CASSSPPGTGGQPQHF. In DNA, the CDR3 is TGTGCCAGCAGTTCACCCCCCGGGACAGGGGGTCAGCCCCAGCATTTT.